The 19 T cell receptor beta chains below come from one sample, sequenced in a study of patients and donors after allogeneic stem cell transplantation. TCRdb fed the RT-PCR reads into MiXCR, producing one record per CDR3 protein. The sample consists of roughly 880,000 distinct CDR3 sequences, around 17% of them appearing once. Sequencing was carried out using blood, either unsorted or a sorted T cell fraction (not recorded which). Receptors originate from a human donor who was either an allogeneic HSCT recipient or a stem cell or donor lymphocyte infusion donor (not recorded which). It is not recorded whose cells these are; they may come from a transplant donor.

This clonotype has a handful of counts. In DNA form, the CDR3 reads TGTGCCAGCGGCCAAAGCGGGCGGGCCTCCTACGAGCAGTACTTC. The encoded protein is CASGQSGRASYEQYF. This chain joins TRBV6-1 and TRBJ2-7; D is perhaps TRBD2 (6 bases). The V end was cut by 8 bases, the J end by 0 bases, with 17 bases between. The CDR3 has 15 amino acids. Germline CDR1 is MNHNS and CDR2 is SASEGT.

The chain links TRBV6-1 to TRBJ1-2, with TRBD1 matching 9 bases. The ends lost 8 bases at V and 5 bases at J; junction bases unmatched: 12. The germline V gene has CDR1 MNHNS and CDR2 SASEGT. This CDR3 contains 15 residues. CDR3 nucleotide sequence: TGTGCCAGCCTCTTGCGGGGACAGGGTGATTATGGCTACACCTTC. Its protein is CASLLRGQGDYGYTF.

This clonotype was observed a handful of times. The V gene is TRBV5-1, the J gene TRBJ2-3, with D uncertain. The V gene's germline CDR1 is SGHRS and CDR2 YFSETQ. This CDR3 comprises 15 residues. V was shortened by 0 bases and J by 1 base, with 9 bases between the two germline ends. For the CDR3, the DNA is TGCGCCAGCAGCTTGGAGGCATCTCGCACAGATACGCAGTATTTT. The encoded protein is CASSLEASRTDTQYF.

V is TRBV3-1 and J is TRBJ1-5, with 7 nucleotides matching TRBD1. V shed 5 bases, J shed 7 bases, and the junction held 5 bases outside the gene matches. This CDR3 region has 13 residues. Germline V lookup: CDR1 LGHDT, CDR2 YNNKEL (reference sequence). The CDR3 region is CASSATGIQPQHF. The DNA for the CDR3 is TGTGCCAGCAGCGCGACAGGGATACAGCCCCAGCATTTT.

This clonotype was counted a single time. CDR3 amino acids: CASSQEGRRRETQYF. The CDR3 nucleotides are TGTGCCAGCAGCCAAGAGGGACGACGCCGGGAGACCCAGTACTTC. This sequence joins TRBV3-1 and TRBJ2-5; TRBD1 or TRBD2 may be the D gene (5 bases each). Trimming removed 0 bases at V and 5 bases at J, with 13 bases between. The CDR3 consists of 15 residues. CDR1 and CDR2 from the germline V gene are LGHDT and YNNKEL (reference sequence).

The chain joins TRBV6-2 or TRBV6-3 to TRBJ2-5, with 7 bases matching TRBD1. This CDR3 is built from 15 residues. With 6 bases clipped from V and 0 bases from J, the junction kept 7 bases outside the gene matches. Germline CDR1 reads MNHEY; CDR2 reads SVGEGT. CDR3 loop: CASRPGQADQETQYF. The CDR3 DNA follows: TGTGCCAGCAGACCCGGACAGGCTGACCAAGAGACCCAGTACTTC.

This clonotype was observed a handful of times. The gene calls are TRBV11-2 and TRBJ2-3; TRBD2 matches at 13 bases. Trimming cost V 2 bases and J 6 bases; bases outside gene matches: 5. The germline V gene encodes CDR1 SGHAT and CDR2 FQNNGV. The CDR3 has 16 amino acids. CDR3 bases: TGTGCCAGCAGCTTAACTAGCGGGGGGGCTCGTGATACGCAGTATTTT. Its translation: CASSLTSGGARDTQYF.

The chain couples TRBV7-2 to TRBJ1-2; D gene unclear. This CDR3 has 12 residues. Germline V gene data show CDR1 as SGHTA and CDR2 as FQGNSA. Trimming pared 4 bases from V and 8 bases from J, leaving 11 bases between. The CDR3 loop is CASSSGLRGYTF. The CDR3 DNA reads as TGTGCCAGCAGCTCGGGCCTCCGGGGCTACACCTTC. Complete variable domain (other parts from reference TRBV7-2 and TRBJ1-2): GAGVSQSPSNKVTEKGKDVELRCDPISGHTALYWYRQSLGQGLEFLIYFQGNSAPDKSGLPSDRFSAERTGGSVSTLTIQRTQQEDSAVYLCASSSGLRGYTFGSGTRLTVV.

This clonotype was recorded at least ten times. The chain has TRBV5-1 and TRBJ1-3, with D possibly being TRBD1 (6 bases). CDR1 is SGHRS, CDR2 YFSETQ, per germline. The germline V and J ends were trimmed by 2 bases and 0 bases, with 12 bases remaining between them. The CDR3 extends over 16 amino acids. This CDR3 reads CASSLPGQSSGNTIYF. In DNA, the CDR3 is TGCGCCAGCAGCTTACCAGGACAGAGCTCTGGAAACACCATATATTTT.

This clonotype was seen a handful of times. Because the CDR3's place on the DNA is in doubt, the DNA is left out and the CDR3 is given as listed by TCRdb. This sequence joins TRBV25-1 and TRBJ1-6; the table gives TRBD1 as D, unverified against the DNA. Germline-derived CDR1 and CDR2 are MGHDK and SYGVNS. The length of the CDR3 is 13 amino acids, counting both ends. The chain's CDR3 is CASSILDDPLLHF.

This clonotype was observed at least ten times. The rearrangement uses TRBV20-1 and TRBJ2-1, with D perhaps TRBD1 or TRBD2 (7 bases each). The CDR3 is 15 amino acids. V was cut by 3 bases and J by 7 bases, with 19 bases left in between. Germline CDR1 reads DFQATT; CDR2 reads SNEGSKA (reference sequence). CDR3 sequence: CSASPGGGPANEQFF. Here the CDR3 DNA reads TGCAGTGCTAGTCCAGGGGGAGGGCCGGCAAATGAGCAGTTCTTC.

The chain uses TRBV4-1 and TRBJ2-1; D is perhaps TRBD1 (5 bases). The CDR3 totals 14 residues. The V and J ends lost 0 bases and 8 bases respectively, with 11 bases between them. CDR1 and CDR2 from the germline V gene are MGHRA and YSYEKL. This CDR3 is CASSQDQGLDEQFF. The CDR3 DNA reads TGCGCCAGCAGCCAAGACCAGGGCCTCGATGAGCAGTTCTTC.

The chain is built from TRBV9 and TRBJ2-3; a weak D match, TRBD1 (5 bases). The CDR3 is 12 residues long. Trimming stripped 6 bases from V and 4 bases from J, with 9 bases between. Germline assignment: CDR1 SGDLS and CDR2 YYNGEE. CDR3 sequence: CASTRAADTQYF. The CDR3, as DNA: TGTGCCAGCACCAGGGCGGCAGATACGCAGTATTTT.

In its sample, this clonotype was seen a few times. V and J are TRBV29-1 and TRBJ2-1; TRBD1 might be the D (5 bases). The germline gives CDR1 SQVTM, CDR2 ANQGSEA. This CDR3 region has 16 residues. Trimming cost V 1 base and J 1 base, with 14 bases left between them. The CDR3 reads CSVEGLRVLSYNEQFF. CDR3 DNA: TGCAGCGTTGAAGGACTCAGGGTATTGTCCTACAATGAGCAGTTCTTC.

The J gene is TRBJ2-2, the V gene TRBV2; D unresolved. The CDR3 loop spans 13 amino acids. The ends were cut back, 8 bases at V and 6 bases at J, with 13 bases in the middle. The germline V gene encodes CDR1 SNHLY and CDR2 FYNNEI. The CDR3 spells CASQDQRPGELFF. The CDR3 DNA sequence: TGTGCCAGCCAGGATCAGAGGCCCGGGGAGCTGTTTTTT.

This clonotype appeared a few times. This chain links TRBV20-1 with TRBJ2-7; weak D call: TRBD2 (6 bases). Germline CDR1 reads DFQATT; CDR2 reads SNEGSKA (reference sequence). The CDR3 has 14 residues. Between the trimmed V and J ends, which lost 6 bases and 2 bases, there was a span of 17 bases. This CDR3 reads CSAASGTLTYEQYF. The CDR3 bases are TGCAGTGCGGCCTCCGGGACTCTCACCTACGAGCAGTACTTC.

Many counts were recorded for this clonotype. The chain joins TRBV5-6 to TRBJ1-1, with no clear D. V was trimmed by 2 bases and J by 1 base, leaving 9 bases between them. This CDR3 comprises 14 residues. Germline V gives CDR1 SGHDT, CDR2 YYEEEE. CDR3 nucleotide sequence: TGTGCCAGCAGCTTTGGGCCGCCGAACACTGAAGCTTTCTTT. It specifies CASSFGPPNTEAFF.

This clonotype was observed a handful of times. V and J are TRBV5-1 and TRBJ1-4; D is undetermined. The CDR3 has 14 residues. Germline V gives CDR1 SGHRS, CDR2 YFSETQ. Deletions cut 4 bases from V and 3 bases from J, with 10 bases between. In DNA form, the CDR3 reads TGCGCCAGCAGCGAGCTTAAGGCTAATGAAAAACTGTTTTTT. It encodes CASSELKANEKLFF.

The chain employs TRBV6-2 or TRBV6-3 and TRBJ1-2, with 9 nucleotides matching TRBD1. Trimming cost V 2 bases and J 7 bases; bases outside gene matches: 8. The CDR3 totals 15 residues. Per the germline V gene, CDR1 is MNHEY and CDR2 is SVGEGT. CDR3 nucleotides: TGTGCCAGCAGTTACCATCGGGACAGGGTTGGTGGCTACACCTTC. This gives the protein CASSYHRDRVGGYTF.